The 18 T cell receptor beta chains in this list originate from one sample, sequenced in a study of blood T cell repertoires in COVID-19. The protocol was immunoSEQ multiplex PCR, while the TCRdb copy is restricted to in-frame clones and leaves out a portion. The sample lists under 250,000 clones, around 80% occurring once. Sequencing input: peripheral blood. These receptors originate from a woman between 70 and 85 years old with acute or convalescent COVID-19.

J is TRBJ2-5 and V is TRBV27; weak D call: TRBD2 (5 bases). This CDR3 has 13 residues. Germline assignment: CDR1 MNHEY and CDR2 SMNVEV (reference sequence). Trimming took off 0 bases at V and 5 bases at J, with 7 bases between the two ends. CDR3 amino acids: CASSLSRRETQYF. CDR3 sequence (DNA): TGTGCCAGCAGTTTATCTAGGAGGGAGACCCAGTACTTC.

The rearrangement uses TRBV10-3 and TRBJ2-5; 10 bases are shared with TRBD2. J was trimmed by 5 bases and V by 2 bases; bases with no gene match: 5. From germline, CDR1 is ENHRY and CDR2 SYGVKD. This CDR3 contains 15 residues. CDR3 region: CAISEMLAGDETQYF. The CDR3 DNA follows: TGTGCCATCAGTGAGATGCTAGCGGGAGATGAGACCCAGTACTTC.

The chain's CDR3 is CASSPTSGAAGELFF. The CDR3 bases are TGTGCCAGTAGTCCTACTAGCGGAGCAGCCGGGGAGCTGTTTTTT. This sequence joins TRBV19 and TRBJ2-2; 8 bases agree with TRBD2. CDR1 LNHDA and CDR2 SQIVND come from the germline V gene (reference sequence). Trimming at V came to 5 bases and at J to 6 bases, leaving 8 bases not matched to a gene. This CDR3 spans 15 amino acids. The full variable domain, completed using reference TRBV19 and TRBJ2-2, is DGGITQSPKYLFRKEGQNVTLSCEQNLNHDAMYWYRQDPGQGLRLIYYSQIVNDFQKGDIAEGYSVSREKKESFPLTVTSAQKNPTAFYLCASSPTSGAAGELFFGEGSRLTVL.

This chain's CDR3 is CATSRDSAGTDTQYF. The CDR3 nucleotides are TGTGCCACCAGCAGAGATTCAGCGGGGACAGATACGCAGTATTTT. V usage is TRBV15 and J usage is TRBJ2-3, with 7 positions matching TRBD2. V trimming: 0 bases; J trimming: 3 bases; junction bases outside the gene matches: 3. The V gene's germline CDR1 is LNHNV and CDR2 YYDKDF (reference sequence). This CDR3 contains 15 residues. The complete variable domain, with remaining parts taken from reference TRBV15 and TRBJ2-3, reads DAMVIQNPRYQVTQFGKPVTLSCSQTLNHNVMYWYQQKSSQAPKLLFHYYDKDFNNEADTPDNFQSRRPNTSFCFLDIRSPGLGDTAMYLCATSRDSAGTDTQYFGPGTRLTVL.

The chain links TRBV24-1 to TRBJ2-2; no definite D call. Germline V gene sequence: CDR1 KGHDR, CDR2 SFDVKD. Trimming shortened V by 4 bases and J by 6 bases, and 14 bases separated the two germline ends. This CDR3 spans 15 amino acids. The DNA of the CDR3 is TGTGCCACCAGTGACCAAAAGATAGCTGCCGGGGAGCTGTTTTTT. Protein sequence: CATSDQKIAAGELFF.

This clone was seen more than once but under ten times. This chain links TRBV28 with TRBJ1-1, with 10 bases aligning to TRBD1. Germline CDR1 MDHEN, CDR2 SYDVKM. V lost 4 bases to trimming and J lost 4 bases; unmatched junction nucleotides: 9. The length of the CDR3 is 16 residues. The CDR3 nucleotides are TGTGCCAGCAGTTCTGAGACAGGGGGCGTGGGCACTGAAGCTTTCTTT. It specifies CASSSETGGVGTEAFF.

The chain couples TRBV24-1 to TRBJ2-5; D gene unclear. Germline lookup yields CDR1 KGHDR and CDR2 SFDVKD. Trimming took off 9 bases at V and 2 bases at J, with 12 bases between the two ends. The length of the CDR3 is 13 residues. This CDR3 is CATAKKPQETQYF. CDR3 in DNA: TGTGCCACCGCGAAGAAACCGCAAGAGACCCAGTACTTC.

This clone showed up just a few times. The rearrangement uses TRBV5-6 and TRBJ1-1; possible D gene TRBD1, 5 bases. This CDR3 comprises 13 residues. From germline, CDR1 is SGHDT and CDR2 YYEEEE. V lost 3 bases and J lost 2, with 8 bases in between. The CDR3 is CASSYRSNTEAFF. In DNA, the CDR3 is TGTGCCAGCAGCTACAGGAGTAACACTGAAGCTTTCTTT.

The J gene is TRBJ2-5, the V gene TRBV6-2 or TRBV6-3; 8 nucleotides align to TRBD2. V lost 6 bases to trimming and J lost 1 base; unmatched junction nucleotides: 4. Germline loops: CDR1 MNHEY, CDR2 SVGEGT. CDR3 length equals 14 residues. The CDR3 bases are TGTGCCAGCAGCCGTCTAGCGGGCCAAGAGACCCAGTACTTC. Protein sequence: CASSRLAGQETQYF.

This chain links TRBV27 with TRBJ2-1; 11 nucleotides line up with TRBD2. The CDR3 is 15 amino acids. After removal of 4 bases from V and 12 bases from J, the junction contained 11 bases not matched to a gene. Germline loops: CDR1 MNHEY, CDR2 SMNVEV (reference sequence). CDR3 region: CASSSLAGGARGQFF. CDR3 nucleotides: TGTGCCAGCAGTTCCCTAGCGGGAGGCGCACGGGGGCAGTTCTTC.

The chain is built from TRBV2 and TRBJ2-2; D remains unclear. Trimming took 5 bases from V and 6 from J, leaving 13 bases between them. Germline CDR1 SNHLY, CDR2 FYNNEI. The CDR3 is 14 amino acids. CDR3 DNA sequence: TGTGCCAGCAGTATAAACCCAGGCCCCGGGGAGCTGTTTTTT. It translates to CASSINPGPGELFF. Filled out from reference TRBV2 and TRBJ2-2, the complete variable domain reads EPEVTQTPSHQVTQMGQEVILRCVPISNHLYFYWYRQILGQKVEFLVSFYNNEISEKSEIFDDQFSVERPDGSNFTLKIRSTKLEDSAMYFCASSINPGPGELFFGEGSRLTVL.

The chain couples TRBV30 to TRBJ2-1, with TRBD2 matching 7 bases. CDR3 length equals 15 residues. The trim removed 0 bases at V and 7 bases at J, leaving 9 bases unmatched. Germline loops: CDR1 GTSNPN, CDR2 SVGIG (reference sequence). The CDR3 loop is CAWSVEAGIANEQFF. The CDR3, as DNA: TGTGCCTGGAGTGTAGAAGCGGGAATAGCGAATGAGCAGTTCTTC.

V is TRBV28 and J is TRBJ1-1, with 9 bases matching TRBD1. V shed 3 bases and J 4 bases; nucleotides not matched to a gene: 12. This CDR3 is built from 17 residues. Germline V gives CDR1 MDHEN, CDR2 SYDVKM. The CDR3 loop is CASSLALLRDRVTEAFF. CDR3 nucleotides: TGTGCCAGCAGTTTGGCCCTGCTTCGGGACAGGGTCACTGAAGCTTTCTTT.

This chain links TRBV28 with TRBJ1-5; possibly TRBD1 for D (6 bases). The V and J ends lost 4 bases and 3 bases respectively, with 13 bases between them. In germline, CDR1 is MDHEN, CDR2 SYDVKM. This CDR3 is built from 15 residues. The CDR3 DNA sequence: TGTGCCAGCAGTTCGGGACATGGGATCAATCAGCCCCAGCATTTT. Translated: CASSSGHGINQPQHF.

The genes are TRBV7-2 and TRBJ1-1, with D hard to call. Between the trimmed V and J ends, which lost 3 bases and 1 base, there was a span of 9 bases. Germline lookup yields CDR1 SGHTA and CDR2 FQGNSA. The CDR3 loop spans 14 amino acids. The CDR3 loop is CASSFSRWNTEAFF. DNA for the CDR3: TGTGCCAGCAGCTTCTCCAGGTGGAACACTGAAGCTTTCTTT.

The rearrangement uses TRBV5-6 and TRBJ2-5; D gene ambiguous. The germline V gene encodes CDR1 SGHDT and CDR2 YYEEEE. CDR3 length: 12 amino acids. Trimming stripped 1 base from V and 2 bases from J, with 3 bases between. CDR3 sequence reads: CASSLSQETQYF. In DNA form, the CDR3 reads TGTGCCAGCAGCTTGTCACAAGAGACCCAGTACTTC.

The CDR3 coding sequence is TGCGCCAGCAGCTTGGGGGACAGGGACGGGGATCAGCCCCAGCATTTT. The encoded protein is CASSLGDRDGDQPQHF. The rearrangement links TRBV5-1 to TRBJ1-5, with TRBD1 identical over 9 bases. V lost 0 bases and J lost 5; bases outside the gene matches: 6. The CDR3 is 16 residues long. Germline CDR1 and CDR2: SGHRS and YFSETQ.

This chain uses TRBV19 with TRBJ1-2, with 7 bases matching TRBD1. Germline V gene sequence: CDR1 LNHDA, CDR2 SQIVND (reference sequence). V lost 4 bases to trimming and J lost 4 bases; unmatched junction nucleotides: 9. The CDR3 length is 15 residues. CDR3 loop: CASSTLQGTSYGYTF. The CDR3, as DNA: TGTGCCAGTAGTACCCTACAGGGGACCTCCTATGGCTACACCTTC.